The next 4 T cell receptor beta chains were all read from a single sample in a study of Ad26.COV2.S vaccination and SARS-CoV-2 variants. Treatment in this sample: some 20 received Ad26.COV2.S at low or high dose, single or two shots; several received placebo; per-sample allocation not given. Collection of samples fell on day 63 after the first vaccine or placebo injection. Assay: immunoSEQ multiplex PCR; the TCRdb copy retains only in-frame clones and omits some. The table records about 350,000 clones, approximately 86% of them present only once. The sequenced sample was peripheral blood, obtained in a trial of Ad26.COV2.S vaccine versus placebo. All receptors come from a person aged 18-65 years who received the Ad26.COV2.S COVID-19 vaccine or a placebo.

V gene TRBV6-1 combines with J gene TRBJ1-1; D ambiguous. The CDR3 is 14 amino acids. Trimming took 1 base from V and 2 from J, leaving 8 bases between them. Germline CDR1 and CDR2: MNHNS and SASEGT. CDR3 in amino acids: CASSEGGVNTEAFF. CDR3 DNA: TGTGCCAGCAGTGAAGGCGGGGTAAACACTGAAGCTTTCTTT.

CDR3 loop: CASSLGGKTAEQYF. The CDR3 nucleotides are TGCGCCAGCAGCTTGGGCGGCAAAACTGCCGAGCAGTACTTC. The chain links TRBV5-1 to TRBJ2-7; D is unclear. Looked up from germline, CDR1 is SGHRS and CDR2 is YFSETQ. There are 14 residues in the CDR3. V gave up 0 bases and J gave up 6 bases, with 13 bases separating them.

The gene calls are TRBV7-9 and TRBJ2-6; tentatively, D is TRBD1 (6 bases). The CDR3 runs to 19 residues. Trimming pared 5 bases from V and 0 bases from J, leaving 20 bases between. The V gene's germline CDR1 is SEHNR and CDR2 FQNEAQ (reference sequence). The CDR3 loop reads CASSPEFGTRGSGANVLTF. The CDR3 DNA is TGTGCCAGCAGCCCGGAGTTTGGGACAAGGGGCTCTGGGGCCAACGTCCTGACTTTC. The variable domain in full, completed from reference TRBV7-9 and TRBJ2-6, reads DTGVSQNPRHKITKRGQNVTFRCDPISEHNRLYWYRQTLGQGPEFLTYFQNEAQLEKSRLLSDRFSAERPKGSFSTLEIQRTEQGDSAMYLCASSPEFGTRGSGANVLTFGAGSRLTVL.

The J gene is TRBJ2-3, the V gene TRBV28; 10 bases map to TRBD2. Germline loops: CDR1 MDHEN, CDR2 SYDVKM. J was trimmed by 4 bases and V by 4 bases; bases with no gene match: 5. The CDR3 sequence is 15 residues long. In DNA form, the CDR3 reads TGTGCCAGCAGTTCTCTAGCGGGGGTACCAGATACGCAGTATTTT. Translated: CASSSLAGVPDTQYF.